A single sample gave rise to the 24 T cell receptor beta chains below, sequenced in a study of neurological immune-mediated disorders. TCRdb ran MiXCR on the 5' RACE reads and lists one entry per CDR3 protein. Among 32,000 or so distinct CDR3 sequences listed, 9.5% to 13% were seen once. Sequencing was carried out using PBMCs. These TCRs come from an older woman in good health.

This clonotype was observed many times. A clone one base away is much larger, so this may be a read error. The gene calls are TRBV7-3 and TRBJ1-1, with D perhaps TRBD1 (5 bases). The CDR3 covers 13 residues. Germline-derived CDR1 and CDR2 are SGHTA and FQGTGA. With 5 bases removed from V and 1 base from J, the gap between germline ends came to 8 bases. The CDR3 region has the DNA TGTGCCAGCAGCCACGACAGGAACACTGAAGCTTTCTTT. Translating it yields CASSHDRNTEAFF.

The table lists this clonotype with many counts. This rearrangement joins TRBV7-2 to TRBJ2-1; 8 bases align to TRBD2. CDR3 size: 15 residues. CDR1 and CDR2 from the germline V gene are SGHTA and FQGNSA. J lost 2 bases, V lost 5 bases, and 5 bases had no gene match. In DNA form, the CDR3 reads TGTGCCAGCAGCACCGGGGGGGACCCCTACAATGAGCAGTTCTTC. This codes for CASSTGGDPYNEQFF. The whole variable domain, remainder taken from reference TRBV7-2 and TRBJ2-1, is GAGVSQSPSNKVTEKGKDVELRCDPISGHTALYWYRQSLGQGLEFLIYFQGNSAPDKSGLPSDRFSAERTGGSVSTLTIQRTQQEDSAVYLCASSTGGDPYNEQFFGPGTRLTVL.

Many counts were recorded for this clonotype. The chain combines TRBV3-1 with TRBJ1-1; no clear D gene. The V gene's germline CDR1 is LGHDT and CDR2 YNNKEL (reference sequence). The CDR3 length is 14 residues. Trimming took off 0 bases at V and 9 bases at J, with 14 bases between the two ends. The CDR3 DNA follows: TGTGCCAGCAGCCAAGAGGGAAGGGCAGTAAAAGCTTTCTTT. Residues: CASSQEGRAVKAFF. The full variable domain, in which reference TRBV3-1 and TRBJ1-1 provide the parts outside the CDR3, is DTAVSQTPKYLVTQMGNDKSIKCEQNLGHDTMYWYKQDSKKFLKIMFSYNNKELIINETVPNRFSPKSPDKAHLNLHINSLELGDSAVYFCASSQEGRAVKAFFGQGTRLTVV.

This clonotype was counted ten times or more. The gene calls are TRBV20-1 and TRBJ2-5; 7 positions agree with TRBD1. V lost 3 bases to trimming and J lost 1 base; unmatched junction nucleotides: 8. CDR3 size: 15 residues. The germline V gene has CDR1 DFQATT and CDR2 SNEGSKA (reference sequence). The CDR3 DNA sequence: TGCAGTGCTAGTCTGTTGGGACAGCTCCAAGAGACCCAGTACTTC. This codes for CSASLLGQLQETQYF.

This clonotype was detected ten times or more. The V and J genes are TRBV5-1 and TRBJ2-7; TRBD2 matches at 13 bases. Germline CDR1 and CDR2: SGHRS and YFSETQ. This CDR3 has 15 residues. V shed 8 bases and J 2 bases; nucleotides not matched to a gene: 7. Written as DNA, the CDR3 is TGCGCCAGTAGGAGGACTAGCGGGGGAGCCTACGAGCAGTACTTC. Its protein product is CASRRTSGGAYEQYF.

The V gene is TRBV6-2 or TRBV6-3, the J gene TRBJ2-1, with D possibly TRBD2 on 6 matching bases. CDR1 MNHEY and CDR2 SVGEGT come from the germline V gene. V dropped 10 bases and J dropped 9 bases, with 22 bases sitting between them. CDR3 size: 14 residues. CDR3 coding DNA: TGTGCCACCAGCCTTGGCGGGGAACATTGTGAGCAGTTCTTC. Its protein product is CATSLGGEHCEQFF.

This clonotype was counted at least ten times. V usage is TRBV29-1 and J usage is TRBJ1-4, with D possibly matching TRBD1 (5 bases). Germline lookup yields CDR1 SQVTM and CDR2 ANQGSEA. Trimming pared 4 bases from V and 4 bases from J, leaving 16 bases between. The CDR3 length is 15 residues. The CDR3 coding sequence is TGCAGCGTTGCTGGCAGGGCGGGGTATAATGAAAAACTGTTTTTT. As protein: CSVAGRAGYNEKLFF.

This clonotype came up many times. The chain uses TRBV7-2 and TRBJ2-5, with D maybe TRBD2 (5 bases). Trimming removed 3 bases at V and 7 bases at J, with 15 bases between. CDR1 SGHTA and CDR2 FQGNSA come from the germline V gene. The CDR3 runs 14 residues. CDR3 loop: CASSFSRPEGTQYF. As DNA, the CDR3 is TGTGCCAGCAGCTTCTCTCGTCCCGAGGGGACCCAGTACTTC.

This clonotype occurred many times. CDR3 DNA sequence: TGCGCCAGCAGCTCGGGACAGGGGAACACTGAAGCTTTCTTT. Its translation: CASSSGQGNTEAFF. V and J are TRBV5-1 and TRBJ1-1, with 9 bases fitting TRBD1. Germline V gene lookup returns CDR1 SGHRS and CDR2 YFSETQ. Trimming cost V 3 bases and J 1 base; bases outside gene matches: 1. The CDR3 sequence is 14 residues long. The whole variable domain, filled in from reference TRBV5-1 and TRBJ1-1, reads KAGVTQTPRYLIKTRGQQVTLSCSPISGHRSVSWYQQTPGQGLQFLFEYFSETQRNKGNFPGRFSGRQFSNSRSEMNVSTLELGDSALYLCASSSGQGNTEAFFGQGTRLTVV.

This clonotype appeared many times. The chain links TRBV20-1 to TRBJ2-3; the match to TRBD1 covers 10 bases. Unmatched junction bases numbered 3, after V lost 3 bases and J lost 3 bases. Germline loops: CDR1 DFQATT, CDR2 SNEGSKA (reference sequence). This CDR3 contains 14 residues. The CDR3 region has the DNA TGCAGTGCTAGTGGGGACAGGGGAACAGATACGCAGTATTTT. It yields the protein CSASGDRGTDTQYF.

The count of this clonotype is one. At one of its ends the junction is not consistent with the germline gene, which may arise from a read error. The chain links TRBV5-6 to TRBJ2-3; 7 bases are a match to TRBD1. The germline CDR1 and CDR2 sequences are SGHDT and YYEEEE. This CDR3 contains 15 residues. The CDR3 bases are TGTGCCAGCAGCTTGGGAGGACAGGTCATAGATACGCAATATTTT. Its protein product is CASSLGGQVIDTQYF.

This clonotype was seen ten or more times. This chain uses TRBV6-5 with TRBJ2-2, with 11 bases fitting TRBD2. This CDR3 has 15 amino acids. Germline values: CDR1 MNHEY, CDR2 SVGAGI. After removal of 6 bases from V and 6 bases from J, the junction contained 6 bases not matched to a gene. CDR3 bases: TGTGCCAGCAGACTCGATAGCGGGGGGGCCGGGGAGCTGTTTTTT. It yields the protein CASRLDSGGAGELFF.

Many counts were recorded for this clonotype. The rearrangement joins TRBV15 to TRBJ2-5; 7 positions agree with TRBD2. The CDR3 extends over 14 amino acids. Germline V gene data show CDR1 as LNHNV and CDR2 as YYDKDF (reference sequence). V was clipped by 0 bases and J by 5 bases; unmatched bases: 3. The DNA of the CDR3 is TGTGCCACCAGCAGAGACCTAGCGGCGGAGACCCAGTACTTC. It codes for CATSRDLAAETQYF. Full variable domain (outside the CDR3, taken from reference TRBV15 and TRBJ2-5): DAMVIQNPRYQVTQFGKPVTLSCSQTLNHNVMYWYQQKSSQAPKLLFHYYDKDFNNEADTPDNFQSRRPNTSFCFLDIRSPGLGDTAMYLCATSRDLAAETQYFGPGTRLLVL.

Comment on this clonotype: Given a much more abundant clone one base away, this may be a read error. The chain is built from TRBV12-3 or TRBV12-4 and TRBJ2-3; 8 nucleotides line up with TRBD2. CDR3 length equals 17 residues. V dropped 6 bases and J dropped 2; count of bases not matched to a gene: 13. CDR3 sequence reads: CASSIGAGGLPTDTQYF. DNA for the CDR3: TGTGCCAGCAGCATAGGGGCGGGGGGCCTACCCACAGATACGCAGTATTTT.

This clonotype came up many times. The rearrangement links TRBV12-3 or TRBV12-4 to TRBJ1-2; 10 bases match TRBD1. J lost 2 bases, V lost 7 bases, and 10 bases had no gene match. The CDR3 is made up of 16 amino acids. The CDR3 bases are TGTGCCAGCACCCCGGTCAGGGGACAGGGGAACTATGGCTACACCTTC. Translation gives CASTPVRGQGNYGYTF.

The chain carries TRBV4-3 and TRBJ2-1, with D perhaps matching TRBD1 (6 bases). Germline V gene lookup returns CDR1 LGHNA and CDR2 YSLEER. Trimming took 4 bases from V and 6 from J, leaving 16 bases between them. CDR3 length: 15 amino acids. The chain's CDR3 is CASSRQVIVANEQFF. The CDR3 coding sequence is TGCGCCAGCAGCCGACAGGTGATCGTGGCCAATGAGCAGTTCTTC.

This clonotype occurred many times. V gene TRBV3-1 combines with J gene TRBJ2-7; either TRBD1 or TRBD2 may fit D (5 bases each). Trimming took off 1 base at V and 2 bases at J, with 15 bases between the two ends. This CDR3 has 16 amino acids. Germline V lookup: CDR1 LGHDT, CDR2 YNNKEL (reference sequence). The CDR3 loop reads CASSQVSGARAYEQYF. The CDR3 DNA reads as TGTGCCAGCAGCCAAGTCTCCGGGGCGCGCGCCTACGAGCAGTACTTC.

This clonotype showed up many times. The CDR3 spells CASSDWGFYNEQFF. CDR3 in DNA: TGTGCCAGCAGCGACTGGGGGTTCTACAATGAGCAGTTCTTC. This sequence joins TRBV14 and TRBJ2-1, with D possibly being TRBD1 or TRBD2 (5 bases each). This CDR3 has 14 amino acids. The germline V gene has CDR1 SGHDN and CDR2 FVKESK. Trimming took 5 bases from V and 3 from J, leaving 11 bases between them.

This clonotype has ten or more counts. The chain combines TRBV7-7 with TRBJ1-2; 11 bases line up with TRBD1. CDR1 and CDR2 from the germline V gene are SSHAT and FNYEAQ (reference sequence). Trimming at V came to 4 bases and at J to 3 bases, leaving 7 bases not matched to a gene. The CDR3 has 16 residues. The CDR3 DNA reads TGTGCCAGCAGCTCATCCAGGGACAGGGGGGACTATGGCTACACCTTC. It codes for CASSSSRDRGDYGYTF.

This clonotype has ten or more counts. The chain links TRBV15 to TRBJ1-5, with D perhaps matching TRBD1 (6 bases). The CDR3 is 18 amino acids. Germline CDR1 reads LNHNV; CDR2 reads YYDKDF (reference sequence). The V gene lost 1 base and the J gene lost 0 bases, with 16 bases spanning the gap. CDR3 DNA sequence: TGTGCCACCAGCAGAGGGGGGCTCCTACAGGTTAGCAATCAGCCCCAGCATTTT. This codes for CATSRGGLLQVSNQPQHF.

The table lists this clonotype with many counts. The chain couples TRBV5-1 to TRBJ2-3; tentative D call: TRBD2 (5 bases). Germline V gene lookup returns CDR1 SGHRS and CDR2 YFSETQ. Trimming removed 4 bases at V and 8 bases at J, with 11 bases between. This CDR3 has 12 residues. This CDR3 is CASSEPGGTQYF. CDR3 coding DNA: TGCGCCAGCAGCGAACCAGGAGGTACGCAGTATTTT.

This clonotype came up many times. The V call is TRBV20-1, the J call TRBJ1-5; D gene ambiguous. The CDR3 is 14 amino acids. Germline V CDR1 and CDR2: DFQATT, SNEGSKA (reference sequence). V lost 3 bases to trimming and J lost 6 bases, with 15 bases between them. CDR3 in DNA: TGCAGTGCTAGTCGGGATGGAGGGTTTCAGCCCCAGCATTTT. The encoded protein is CSASRDGGFQPQHF.

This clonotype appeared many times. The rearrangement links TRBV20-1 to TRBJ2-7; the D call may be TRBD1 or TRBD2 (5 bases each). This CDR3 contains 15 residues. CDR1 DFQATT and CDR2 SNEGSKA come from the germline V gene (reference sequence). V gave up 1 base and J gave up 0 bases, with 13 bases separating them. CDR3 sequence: CSARAAAGLSYEQYF. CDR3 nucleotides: TGCAGTGCTAGAGCAGCGGCAGGGCTCTCCTACGAGCAGTACTTC.

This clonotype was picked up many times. CDR3 sequence (DNA): TGTGCCAGCAGCCGGACAGGGACCGGAAACACCATATATTTT. The encoded protein is CASSRTGTGNTIYF. The chain has TRBV12-3 or TRBV12-4 and TRBJ1-3; 8 nucleotides agree with TRBD1. The CDR3 has 14 amino acids. Trimming took 6 bases from V and 4 from J; bases not matched to a gene: 5.